Shown below are 13 T cell receptor beta chains from a single sample sequenced in a study of tumor-infiltrating lymphocytes in primary liver carcinoma. Total RNA amounting to about 520 ng was the source from which TCR beta cDNA was made with a constant-region primer. Generation of the TCR beta libraries relied on three nested multiplex PCR rounds using slightly modified ARM-PCR. A C-beta reverse primer was combined with TRBV1-TRBV30 forward primers in the first two PCR rounds, and each round had approximately 10 cycles. TCRdb re-analysed the multiplex PCR reads in MiXCR, keeping a single row per CDR3 protein. Of approximately 100,000 distinct CDR3 sequences detected, around 66% appear once; the ten largest clones hold roughly 12%. From about 19-30 mg of unsorted bulk tissue, DNA and RNA were co-extracted together. The material sequenced was liver tumor tissue from sampling region 2. Subset in this sample: tumor region T2, inferior pole. The receptors were sampled from a woman aged 60 to 75 with primary liver carcinoma and hepatitis B virus infection.

This clonotype ranks as medium-sized. The chain uses TRBV11-2 and TRBJ2-3; TRBD2 might be the D (5 bases). The length of the CDR3 is 17 residues. Between the trimmed V and J ends, which lost 5 bases and 4 bases, there was a span of 22 bases. The germline V gene has CDR1 SGHAT and CDR2 FQNNGV. The CDR3 DNA sequence: TGTGCCAGCAGCCTCAGTGGTATAGCGAGGGTGGCAGATACGCAGTATTTT. It specifies CASSLSGIARVADTQYF.

The V and J genes are TRBV4-1 and TRBJ2-4, with D perhaps matching TRBD1 (5 bases). Trimming shortened V by 5 bases and J by 3 bases, and 20 bases separated the two germline ends. CDR1 is MGHRA and CDR2 is YSYEKL in the germline V gene. The CDR3 is made up of 17 amino acids. The CDR3 spells CASSERTDKVVKNIQYF. The CDR3 DNA reads TGCGCCAGCAGCGAACGAACGGACAAGGTAGTCAAAAACATTCAGTACTTC.

This clonotype has more than one count but fewer than ten. An end of the junction does not agree with germline; a read error may underlie this. CDR3: CASSSRTGVGF. The DNA of the CDR3 is TGTGCCAGCAGTTCCCGGACTGGAGTGGGTTTC. The V call is TRBV28, the J call TRBJ2-1; D is possibly TRBD2 (5 bases). Germline V gene lookup returns CDR1 MDHEN and CDR2 SYDVKM. The CDR3 length is 11 residues.

This CDR3 is CASIFEGGDEQYF. CDR3 in DNA: TGTGCCAGCATCTTCGAGGGGGGCGACGAGCAGTACTTC. The J gene is TRBJ2-7, the V gene TRBV12-3 or TRBV12-4; either TRBD1 or TRBD2 may supply D (6 bases each). V lost 7 bases to trimming and J lost 5 bases, with 15 bases between them. This CDR3 is 13 amino acids long.

Points on this clonotype: A read error may be the cause here, since a much bigger clone is one base away. The CDR3 protein is CASSLSQQGTNTEALF. As DNA, the CDR3 is TGTGCCAGCAGCTTAAGCCAACAGGGGACGAACACTGAAGCTCTCTTT. The chain uses TRBV5-4 and TRBJ1-1; 7 bases fit TRBD1. The CDR3 runs 16 residues. Germline lookup yields CDR1 SGHNT and CDR2 YYREEE (reference sequence).

For this clonotype: In this CDR3 the conserved last residue, phenylalanine or tryptophan, is missing, so a read error is likely. It is unclear where the CDR3 begins or ends on the DNA, so no DNA is shown, and the CDR3 is as TCRdb lists it. This chain joins TRBV11-3 and TRBJ1-1. Germline V gene lookup returns CDR1 SGHNT and CDR2 YENEEA. The CDR3 totals 16 residues, both ends included. The CDR3 reads CASSLVGEYRNTEVFL.

In its sample, this clonotype was seen many times. The chain recombines TRBV12-3 or TRBV12-4 with TRBJ1-1, with D perhaps TRBD1 (6 bases). CDR3 length: 14 amino acids. Trimming pared 5 bases from V and 1 base from J, leaving 11 bases between. CDR3 bases: TGTGCCAGCAGTAGACAAGGGGGGAACACTGAAGCTTTCTTT. It encodes CASSRQGGNTEAFF.

Ten or more counts support this clonotype. This chain joins TRBV12-3 or TRBV12-4 and TRBJ2-1; 9 bases line up with TRBD1. This CDR3 is built from 15 residues. J was trimmed by 7 bases and V by 6 bases; bases with no gene match: 10. The CDR3 protein is CASRPDRGGGNEQFF. The CDR3 nucleotides are TGTGCCAGCAGACCTGACAGGGGGGGGGGTAATGAGCAGTTCTTC.

This rearrangement joins TRBV29-1 to TRBJ2-2; D unclear. Trimming removed 2 bases at V and 12 bases at J, with 13 bases between. The CDR3 length is 12 residues. CDR1 is SQVTM and CDR2 is ANQGSEA in the germline V gene. CDR3 in amino acids: CSVELDTRQLFF. The CDR3 nucleotides are TGCAGCGTTGAACTGGATACCAGGCAGCTGTTTTTT.

The rearrangement uses TRBV28 and TRBJ2-1; D gene ambiguous. Germline-derived CDR1 and CDR2 are MDHEN and SYDVKM. There are 12 residues in the CDR3. Trimming removed 3 bases at V and 8 bases at J, with 8 bases between. CDR3 DNA: TGTGCCAGCAGTTTGAAGGGTTATGAGCAGTTCTTC. This encodes CASSLKGYEQFF.

This rearrangement joins TRBV11-2 to TRBJ2-4, with 7 bases aligning to TRBD2. The CDR3 runs 19 residues. J was trimmed by 5 bases and V by 5 bases; bases with no gene match: 21. CDR1 and CDR2 (germline): SGHAT, FQNNGV. The CDR3 region is CASSTRLAGGPRIENIQYF. The CDR3 nucleotides read TGTGCCAGCAGCACTCGACTAGCTGGAGGGCCTCGGATCGAAAACATTCAGTACTTC.

Turning to this clonotype: At one of its ends the junction is not consistent with the germline gene, which may arise from a read error. The V gene is TRBV29-1, the J gene TRBJ2-2; D is unclear. Germline CDR1 reads SQVTM; CDR2 reads ANQGSEA. The CDR3 covers 14 residues. The CDR3 here is CIVVEQTITGELFF. The CDR3 region has the DNA TGCATCGTTGTCGAACAGACAATCACCGGGGAGCTGTTTTTT.

This clonotype was observed many times. The genes are TRBV11-2 and TRBJ2-5, with D maybe TRBD2 (6 bases). Trimming took off 2 bases at V and 2 bases at J, with 12 bases between the two ends. Germline CDR1 reads SGHAT; CDR2 reads FQNNGV. CDR3 length: 15 residues. This CDR3 reads CASSLRLVRQETQYF. The CDR3 DNA is TGTGCCAGCAGCTTACGACTAGTACGGCAAGAGACCCAGTACTTC.